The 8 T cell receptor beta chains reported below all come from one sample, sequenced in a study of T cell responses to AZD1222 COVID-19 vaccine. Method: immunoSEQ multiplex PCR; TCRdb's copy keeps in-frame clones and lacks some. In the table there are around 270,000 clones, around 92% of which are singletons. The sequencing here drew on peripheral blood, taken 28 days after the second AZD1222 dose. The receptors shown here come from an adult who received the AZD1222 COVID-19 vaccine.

CDR3 DNA: TGTGCCAGCTCACCAACCAGAGAAACTGAAGCTTTCTTT. Translating gives CASSPTRETEAFF. This chain joins TRBV18 and TRBJ1-1; D is undetermined. Trimming removed 2 bases at V and 5 bases at J, with 9 bases between. Looked up from germline, CDR1 is KGHSH and CDR2 is LQKENI. The CDR3 spans 13 residues.

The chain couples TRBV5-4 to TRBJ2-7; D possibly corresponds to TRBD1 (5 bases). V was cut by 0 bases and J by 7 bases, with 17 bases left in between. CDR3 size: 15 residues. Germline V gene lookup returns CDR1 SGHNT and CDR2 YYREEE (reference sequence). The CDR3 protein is CASSLGGIGVGEQYF. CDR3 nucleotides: TGTGCCAGCAGCTTGGGAGGCATAGGGGTCGGGGAGCAGTACTTC.

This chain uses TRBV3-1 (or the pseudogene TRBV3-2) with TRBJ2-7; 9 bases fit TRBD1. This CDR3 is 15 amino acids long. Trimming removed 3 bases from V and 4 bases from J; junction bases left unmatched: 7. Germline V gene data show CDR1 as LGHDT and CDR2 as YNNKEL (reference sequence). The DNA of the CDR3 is TGTGCCAGCAGCCAGGACAGGGGACAGTATTACGAGCAGTACTTC. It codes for CASSQDRGQYYEQYF.

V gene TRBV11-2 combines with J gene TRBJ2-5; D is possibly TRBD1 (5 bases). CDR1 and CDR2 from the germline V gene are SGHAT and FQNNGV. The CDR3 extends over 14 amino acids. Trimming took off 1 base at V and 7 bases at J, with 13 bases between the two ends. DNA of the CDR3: TGTGCCAGCAGCTTAGTTGCAGGGTCGGGGACCCAGTACTTC. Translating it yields CASSLVAGSGTQYF. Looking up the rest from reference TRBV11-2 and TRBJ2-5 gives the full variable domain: EAGVAQSPRYKIIEKRQSVAFWCNPISGHATLYWYQQILGQGPKLLIQFQNNGVVDDSQLPKDRFSAERLKGVDSTLKIQPAKLEDSAVYLCASSLVAGSGTQYFGPGTRLLVL.

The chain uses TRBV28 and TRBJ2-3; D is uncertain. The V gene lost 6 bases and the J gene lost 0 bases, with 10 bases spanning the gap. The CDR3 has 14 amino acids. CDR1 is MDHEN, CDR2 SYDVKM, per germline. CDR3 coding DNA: TGTGCCAGCAGCACAATTCCGAGCACAGATACGCAGTATTTT. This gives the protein CASSTIPSTDTQYF.

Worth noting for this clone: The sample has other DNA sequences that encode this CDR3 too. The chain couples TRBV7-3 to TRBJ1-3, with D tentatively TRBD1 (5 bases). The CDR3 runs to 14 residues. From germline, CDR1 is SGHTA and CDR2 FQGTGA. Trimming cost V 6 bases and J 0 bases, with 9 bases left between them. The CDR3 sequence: CASSPGTSGNTIYF. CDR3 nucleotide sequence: TGTGCCAGCAGTCCCGGGACCTCTGGAAACACCATATATTTT.

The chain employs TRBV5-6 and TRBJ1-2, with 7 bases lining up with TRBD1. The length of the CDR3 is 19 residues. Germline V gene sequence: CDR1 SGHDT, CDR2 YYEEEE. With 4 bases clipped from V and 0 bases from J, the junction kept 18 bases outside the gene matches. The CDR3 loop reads CASSLLEPGQRFTNYGYTF. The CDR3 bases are TGTGCCAGCAGCCTACTTGAACCGGGACAGAGGTTCACTAACTATGGCTACACCTTC.

CDR3: CASGGEVRETQYF. In DNA form, the CDR3 reads TGTGCCAGCGGGGGAGAGGTTAGAGAGACCCAGTACTTC. The chain combines TRBV28 with TRBJ2-5, with D tentatively TRBD1 or TRBD2 (5 bases each). The V gene lost 8 bases and the J gene lost 4 bases, with 14 bases spanning the gap. This CDR3 spans 13 amino acids. From germline, CDR1 is MDHEN and CDR2 SYDVKM.